The present entry profiles one T cell receptor (beta chain) with its context. Its antigen is unidentified. Sequenced by immunoSEQ multiplex PCR; TCRdb stores in-frame clones only, minus some. The profile shows roughly 17,000 clones, approximately 94% of them singletons. These data come from a study of B cell selection in AIRE deficiency. Study-wide points: Of around 3,700 shared Treg TCRbeta sequences, about 30% were healthy-donor-only and approximately 9.7% patient-only.

The V gene's germline CDR1 is KGHSH and CDR2 LQKENI. The V end lost 0 bases, the J end lost 0 bases, and 15 bases lay between the germline ends. The CDR3 contains 18 residues. Regulatory T cells were sorted as CD4+CD25hiCD127low/negative. The receptor comes from a human donor in good health. Material: CD4+CD25+ Tregs sorted from PBMCs. This rearrangement joins TRBV18 to TRBJ1-3; D is ambiguous. CDR3 amino acids: CASSPPDIQGFSGNTIYF. CDR3 in DNA: TGTGCCAGCTCACCACCGGATATACAAGGTTTCTCTGGAAACACCATATATTTT.